This TCR beta chain was observed in a study of vaccination effects on CD4 cells after COVID-19. Study-level background: In the ViraFEST assay, antigen-specific CD4+ clonotypes were identified by expansion after peptide-pool stimulation. IL-2 at about 9.7 IU/ml and peptides at 9.5 to 10 ug/ml were added to cultured PBMC, fewer than 2.5 million per well.

V was shortened by 0 bases and J by 8 bases, with 10 bases between the two germline ends. This CDR3 region has 12 residues. CDR1 GTSNPN and CDR2 SVGIG come from the germline V gene (reference sequence). About this clone: Its antigen is still unknown.

When around nine days of culture had elapsed, CD4+ T cells were isolated. Each person got two doses of an mRNA SARS-CoV-2 vaccine, BNT162b2 or mRNA-1273. A half-volume exchange with IL-2 medium occurred on days 3 and 7. Profiling relied on immunoSEQ multiplex PCR, and the TCRdb table lists in-frame clones only, not all of them. The data show 45,000 to 55,000 clones, just over 70% seen once. The chain carries TRBV30 and TRBJ1-1; maybe TRBD1 (6 bases). This TCR was sampled from a human donor who received a COVID-19 vaccine. The material was CD4+ T cells from PBMCs cultured without peptide, obtained after COVID-19 vaccination. The CDR3 coding sequence is TGTGCCTGGAGTGTACCAGGGACAGAAGCTTTCTTT. The encoded protein is CAWSVPGTEAFF.